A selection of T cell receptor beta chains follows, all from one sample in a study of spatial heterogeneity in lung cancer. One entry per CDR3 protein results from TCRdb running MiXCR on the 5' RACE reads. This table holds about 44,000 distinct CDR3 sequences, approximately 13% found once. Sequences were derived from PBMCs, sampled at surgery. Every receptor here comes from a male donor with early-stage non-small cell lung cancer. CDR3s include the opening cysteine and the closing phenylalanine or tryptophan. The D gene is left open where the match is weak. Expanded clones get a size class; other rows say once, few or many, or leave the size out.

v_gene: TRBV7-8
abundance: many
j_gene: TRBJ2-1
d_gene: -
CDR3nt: TGTGCCAGCAGCCGCGATTTCGAGAATGAGCAGTTCTTC
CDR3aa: CASSRDFENEQFF

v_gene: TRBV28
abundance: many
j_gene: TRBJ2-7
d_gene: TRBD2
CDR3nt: TGTGCCAGCAGGATGGGACTAGCGGTGTCCTACGAGCAGTACTTC
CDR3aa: CASRMGLAVSYEQYF

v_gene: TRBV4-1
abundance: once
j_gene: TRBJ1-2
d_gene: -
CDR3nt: TGCGCCAGCAGCCAAGTTACAGTAGAAGGCTATGGCTACACCTTC
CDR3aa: CASSQVTVEGYGYTF

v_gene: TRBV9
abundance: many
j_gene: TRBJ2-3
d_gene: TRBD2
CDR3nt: TGTGCCAGCAGCACGACAGCGGGAATAACAGATACGCAGTATTTT
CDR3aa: CASSTTAGITDTQYF

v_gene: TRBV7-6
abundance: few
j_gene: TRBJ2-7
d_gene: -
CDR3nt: TGTGCCAGCAGCTTAGGGGATTCAACCTACGAGCAGTACTTC
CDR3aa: CASSLGDSTYEQYF

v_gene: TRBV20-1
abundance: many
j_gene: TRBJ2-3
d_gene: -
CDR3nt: TGCAGTGCTAGAGTGCGGGGCACAGATACGCAGTATTTT
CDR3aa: CSARVRGTDTQYF

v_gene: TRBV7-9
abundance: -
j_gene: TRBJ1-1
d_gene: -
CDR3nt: TGTGCCAGCAGCCTAGGACAGTTAAAGGGTGAAGCTTTCTTT
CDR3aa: CASSLGQLKGEAFF

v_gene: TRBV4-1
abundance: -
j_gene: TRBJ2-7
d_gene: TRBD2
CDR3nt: TGCGCCAGCAGCTCTGAGCGGGGATCCTACGAGCAGTACTTC
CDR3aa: CASSSERGSYEQYF

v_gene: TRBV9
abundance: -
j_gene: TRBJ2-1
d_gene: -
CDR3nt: TGTGCCAGCAGCGTATACCCAACCAGCTCCTACAATGAGCAGTTCTTC
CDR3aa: CASSVYPTSSYNEQFF

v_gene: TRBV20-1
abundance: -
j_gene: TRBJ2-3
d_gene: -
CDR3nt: TGCAGTGCTAATAGTCTCCGGGCAGATACGCAGTATTTT
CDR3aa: CSANSLRADTQYF

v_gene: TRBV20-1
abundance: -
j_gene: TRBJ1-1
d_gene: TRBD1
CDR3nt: TGCAGTGCTAGAGATCATGGACAGGGGAACACTGAAGCTTTCTTT
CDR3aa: CSARDHGQGNTEAFF

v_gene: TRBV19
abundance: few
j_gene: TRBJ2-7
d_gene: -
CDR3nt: TGTGCCAGTAGTATCGGCGGGAATACCTACGAGCAGTACTTC
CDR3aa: CASSIGGNTYEQYF

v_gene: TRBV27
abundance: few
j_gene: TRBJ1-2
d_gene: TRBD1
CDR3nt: TGTGCCAGCAGAGACAGGGATCCACCCTATGGCTACACCTTC
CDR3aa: CASRDRDPPYGYTF

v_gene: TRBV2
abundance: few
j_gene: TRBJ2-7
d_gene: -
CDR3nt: TGTGCCAGCAGAGACGGACGGTCCCCCTACGAGCAGTACTTC
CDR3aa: CASRDGRSPYEQYF

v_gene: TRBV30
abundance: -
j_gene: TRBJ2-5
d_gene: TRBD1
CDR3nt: TGTGCCTGGGTCCCACAGGGGACCGCTCGAGAGACCCAGTACTTC
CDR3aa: CAWVPQGTARETQYF

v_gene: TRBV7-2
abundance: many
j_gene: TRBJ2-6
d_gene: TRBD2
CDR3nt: TGTGCCAGCAGCCAGAGACTAGCGGGAGCCGCCTTCTCTGGGGCCAACGTCCTGACTTTC
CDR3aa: CASSQRLAGAAFSGANVLTF

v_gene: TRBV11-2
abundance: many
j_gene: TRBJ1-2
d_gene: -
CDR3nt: TGTGCCAGCAGCTTCGGGGCGGGACTACGAGAGACCTTC
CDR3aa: CASSFGAGLRETF

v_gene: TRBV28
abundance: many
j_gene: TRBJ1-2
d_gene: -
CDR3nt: TGTGCCAGCAGCCCCGGGGGGGGCTATGGCTACACCTTC
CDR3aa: CASSPGGGYGYTF

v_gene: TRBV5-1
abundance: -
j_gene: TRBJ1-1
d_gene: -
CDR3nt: TGCGCCAGCAGCTTGGGGTACGGGCCGAACACTGAAGCTTTCTTT
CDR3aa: CASSLGYGPNTEAFF

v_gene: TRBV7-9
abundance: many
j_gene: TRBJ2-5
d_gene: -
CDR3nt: TGTGCCAGCACAAGGGACACCCAAGAGACCCAGTACTTC
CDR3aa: CASTRDTQETQYF

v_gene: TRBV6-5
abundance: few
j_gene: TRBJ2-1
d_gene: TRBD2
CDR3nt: TGTGCCAGCAGCCGATTCGATCCGGGACTACCCAACTACAATGAGCAGTTCTTC
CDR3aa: CASSRFDPGLPNYNEQFF

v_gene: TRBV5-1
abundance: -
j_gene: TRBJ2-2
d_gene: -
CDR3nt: TGCGCCAGCAGCTTGGAACTGTCCGGGGAGCTGTTTTTT
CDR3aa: CASSLELSGELFF

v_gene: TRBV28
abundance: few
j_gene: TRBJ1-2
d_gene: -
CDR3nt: TGTGCCAGCAGTTGGCGGTTTGTGGTAGGCGGCTACACCTTC
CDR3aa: CASSWRFVVGGYTF

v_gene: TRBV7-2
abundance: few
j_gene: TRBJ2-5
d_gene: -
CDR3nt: TGTGCCAGCAGCTTACAAGGATACGGAACTATCTTACAAGAGACCCAGTACTTC
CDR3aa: CASSLQGYGTILQETQYF

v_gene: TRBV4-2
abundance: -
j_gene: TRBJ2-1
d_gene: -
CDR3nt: TGTGCCAGCAGCCTAGGGCCGGAGGGGCAGTTCTTC
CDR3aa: CASSLGPEGQFF

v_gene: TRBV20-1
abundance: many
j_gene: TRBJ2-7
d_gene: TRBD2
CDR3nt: TGCAGTGCAGAAGGGGAGGGCGGTCGCCGGGACGAGCAGTACTTC
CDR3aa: CSAEGEGGRRDEQYF

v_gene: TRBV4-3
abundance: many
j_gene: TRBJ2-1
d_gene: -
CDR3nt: TGCGCCAGCAGCCAAGATTACGGGGGTGAGCAGTTCTTC
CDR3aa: CASSQDYGGEQFF

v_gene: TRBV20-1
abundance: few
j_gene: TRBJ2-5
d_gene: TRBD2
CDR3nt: TGCAGTGCTAGAACTCGACTAGCGGGGGATAGTCAAGAGACCCAGTACTTC
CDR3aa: CSARTRLAGDSQETQYF

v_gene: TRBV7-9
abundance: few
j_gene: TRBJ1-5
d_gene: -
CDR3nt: TGTGCCAGCAGTTACCGGGACAACAATCAGCCCCAGCATTTT
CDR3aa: CASSYRDNNQPQHF

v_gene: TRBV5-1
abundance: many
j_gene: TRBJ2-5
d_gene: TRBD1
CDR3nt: TGCGCCACCGGTTCCGGGACAGAAGAGACCCAGTACTTC
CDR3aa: CATGSGTEETQYF

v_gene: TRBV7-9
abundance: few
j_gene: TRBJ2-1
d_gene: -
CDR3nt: TGTGCCAGCAGCTTACTAGACAATGAGCAGTTCTTC
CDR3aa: CASSLLDNEQFF

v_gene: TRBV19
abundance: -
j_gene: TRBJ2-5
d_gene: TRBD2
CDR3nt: TGTGCCAGTAGTATCTATAGCGGGGGGGTCCAAGAGACCCAGTACTTC
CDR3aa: CASSIYSGGVQETQYF

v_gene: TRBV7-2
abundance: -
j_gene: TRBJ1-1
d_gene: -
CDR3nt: TGTGCCAGCAGCTTAGCGCCCGGGAAGAGTGGTTTCTTT
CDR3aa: CASSLAPGKSGFF

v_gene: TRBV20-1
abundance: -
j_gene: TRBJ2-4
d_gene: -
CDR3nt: TGCAGTGCTAACGGCGGAGCCAAAAACATTCAGTACTTC
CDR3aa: CSANGGAKNIQYF

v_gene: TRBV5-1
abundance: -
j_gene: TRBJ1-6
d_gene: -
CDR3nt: TGCGCCAGCAGCTTGTCAACAGCTCCTAATTCACCCCTCCACTTT
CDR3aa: CASSLSTAPNSPLHF

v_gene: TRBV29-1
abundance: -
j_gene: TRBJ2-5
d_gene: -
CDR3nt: TGCAGCGTTAAACGGGGGGCTGAGGAGACCCAGTACTTC
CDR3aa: CSVKRGAEETQYF

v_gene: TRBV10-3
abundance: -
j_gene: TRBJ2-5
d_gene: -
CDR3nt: TGTGCCACGAACGGGGAGGAAGAGACCCAGTACTTC
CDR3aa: CATNGEEETQYF

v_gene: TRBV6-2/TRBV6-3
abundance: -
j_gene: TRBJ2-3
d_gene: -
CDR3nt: TGTGCCAGCAGTTACTCCTCTGTCACAGATACGCAGTATTTT
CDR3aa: CASSYSSVTDTQYF

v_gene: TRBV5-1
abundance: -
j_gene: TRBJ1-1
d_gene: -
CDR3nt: TGCGCCAGCAGCAGGATGCAGGGAGGGTCAACTGAAGCTTTCTTT
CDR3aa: CASSRMQGGSTEAFF

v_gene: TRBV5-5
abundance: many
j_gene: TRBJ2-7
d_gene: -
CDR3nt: TGTGCCAGCAGCTTGACGGGGGCCCTCTCCTACGAGCAGTACTTC
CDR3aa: CASSLTGALSYEQYF

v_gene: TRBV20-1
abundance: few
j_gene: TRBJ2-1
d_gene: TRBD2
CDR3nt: TGCAGTGCTGATAAGCGGGAGGGGCCTAGTGAGCAGTTCTTC
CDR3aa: CSADKREGPSEQFF

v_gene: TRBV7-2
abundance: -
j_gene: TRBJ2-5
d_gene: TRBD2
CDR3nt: TGTGCCAGCAGCTTAAGCGGGAGGCAAGAGACCCAGTACTTC
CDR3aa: CASSLSGRQETQYF

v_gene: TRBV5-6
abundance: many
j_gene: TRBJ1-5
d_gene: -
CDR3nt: TGTGCCAGCAGCTTTATGAGGGGCGATGAGACCCAGCATTTT
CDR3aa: CASSFMRGDETQHF

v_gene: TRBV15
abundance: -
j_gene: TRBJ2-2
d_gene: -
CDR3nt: -
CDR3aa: CATSRDFGAGELFF

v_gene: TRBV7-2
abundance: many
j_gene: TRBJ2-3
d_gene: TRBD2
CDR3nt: TGTGCCAGCAGCTTAAGACTAGCTGATACGCAGTATTTT
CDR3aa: CASSLRLADTQYF

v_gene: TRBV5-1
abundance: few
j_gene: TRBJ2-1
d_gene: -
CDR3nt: TGCGCCAGCAGCTTGAGCACTCCTGAGCAGTTCTTC
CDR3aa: CASSLSTPEQFF

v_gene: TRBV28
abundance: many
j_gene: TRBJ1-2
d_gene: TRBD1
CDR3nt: TGTGCCAGCAGTTCGGACAGGCGGGGGGCACGGTATGGCTACACCTTC
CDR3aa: CASSSDRRGARYGYTF

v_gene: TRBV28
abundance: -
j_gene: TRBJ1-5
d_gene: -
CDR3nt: TGTGCCAGCAGTTTCTGGGTTCAGCCCCAGCATTTT
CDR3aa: CASSFWVQPQHF